The T cell receptor (beta chain) under discussion was sequenced for a study of spatial heterogeneity in lung cancer. Study summary: On average, each unique TCR and UMI combination appeared more than ten times in raw reads.

Broader study findings: More often at tumor resection than at routine follow-up, ubiquitous expanded tumor TCRs were detected in the blood.

The library protocol tagged each TCR cDNA with a unique molecular identifier. TCRdb recomputed calls from the 5' RACE reads with MiXCR, one row per CDR3 protein. The top ten hold about two fifths of the sample, which has just under 95,000 distinct CDR3 sequences, about 12% seen once. On this clonotype itself: Its antigen is unknown.

Time point here: sample taken at primary tumor resection. Unsorted samples of tumor, nontumor lung or frozen PBMC had their whole RNA sequenced. The CDR3 runs to 13 residues. V was trimmed by 5 bases and J by 0 bases, leaving 7 bases between them. The germline V gene encodes CDR1 MNHEY and CDR2 SVGEGT. The chain joins TRBV6-2 or TRBV6-3 to TRBJ1-1; the D is unclear. The receptor was isolated from a male donor with early-stage non-small cell lung cancer. This sample comprised PBMCs, obtained at surgery. For the CDR3, the DNA is TGTGCCAGCAGTGGCAGACTGAACACTGAAGCTTTCTTT. Translating gives CASSGRLNTEAFF.